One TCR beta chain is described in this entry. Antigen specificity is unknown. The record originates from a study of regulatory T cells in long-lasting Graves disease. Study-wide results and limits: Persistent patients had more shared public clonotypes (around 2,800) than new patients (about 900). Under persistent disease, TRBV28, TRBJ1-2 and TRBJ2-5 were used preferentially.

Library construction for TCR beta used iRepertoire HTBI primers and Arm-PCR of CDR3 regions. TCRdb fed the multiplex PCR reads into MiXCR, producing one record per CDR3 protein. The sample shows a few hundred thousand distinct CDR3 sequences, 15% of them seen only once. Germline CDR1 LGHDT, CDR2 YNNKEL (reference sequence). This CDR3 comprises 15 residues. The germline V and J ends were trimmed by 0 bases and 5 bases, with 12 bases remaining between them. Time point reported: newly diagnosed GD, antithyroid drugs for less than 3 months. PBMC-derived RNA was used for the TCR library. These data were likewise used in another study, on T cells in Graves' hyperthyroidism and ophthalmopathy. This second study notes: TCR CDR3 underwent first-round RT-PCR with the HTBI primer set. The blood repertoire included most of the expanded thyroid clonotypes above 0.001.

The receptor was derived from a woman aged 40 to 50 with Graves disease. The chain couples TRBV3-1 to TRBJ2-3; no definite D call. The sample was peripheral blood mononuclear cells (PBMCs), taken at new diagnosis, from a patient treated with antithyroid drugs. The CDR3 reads CASSQEFGYIDTQYF. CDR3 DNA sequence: TGTGCCAGCAGCCAAGAATTCGGTTACATAGATACGCAGTATTTT.